A single sample gave rise to the 23 T cell receptor delta chains below, sequenced in a study of gamma-delta chains in newborns, infants, children. TCRdb reapplied CATT to the reads. The sample contains 9,500 to 13,000 delta-chain clones, 3.5% of which appear only once. Material: blood. The receptor set was obtained from a child who was a newborn, infant or young child, either healthy, febrile or measles-vaccinated (not recorded which).

A few counts support this clone. One base separates it from a far larger clone, so it is likely a read error. The rearrangement uses TRDV2 and TRDJ1, with TRDD3 matching over 10 bases. Looked up from germline, CDR1 is GEAIGNYY and CDR2 is EKD. The CDR3 has 14 residues. CDR3 residues: CARDILGDTDKLIF. CDR3 in DNA: TGTGCCCGTGACATACTGGGGGATACCGATAAACTCATCTTT.

The J gene was recorded as TRDJ1; no V gene was called; TRDD3 is the table's D call and was not checked against the DNA. The CDR3 spans 21 residues. DNA of the CDR3: TGTGCTCTTGGGGATTCCCTACTATACTGGGGGATACGAAGGTATACCGATAAACTCATCTTT. Translated: CALGDSLLYWGIRRYTDKLIF.

The genes are TRDV1 and TRDJ1; the D gene is possibly TRDD3 (5 bases). Germline V gene data show CDR1 as TSWWSYY and CDR2 as QGS. With 11 bases removed from V and 5 bases from J, the gap between germline ends came to 24 bases. The CDR3 extends over 15 amino acids. DNA of the CDR3: TGTGCTTTCGGGGAACGTCCCTCATACGATGATAAACTCATCTTT. This codes for CAFGERPSYDDKLIF.

This clone has a handful of counts. The listed TCRdb protein conflicts with the DNA translation at residue 4, and the protein shown is translated directly from the DNA. The CDR3 nucleotides are TGTGCCTGTGGCCCCCTACTGGGGCCCAACACGGCACAACTCTTCTTT. Amino acid sequence: CACGPLLGPNTAQLFF. This rearrangement joins TRDV2 to TRDJ2, with 7 bases fitting TRDD3. The CDR3 totals 16 residues. CDR1 is GEAIGNYY, CDR2 EKD, per germline. V lost 5 bases to trimming and J lost 8 bases; unmatched junction nucleotides: 16.

The chain recombines TRDV2 with TRDJ3; TRDD3 matches at 13 bases. Germline CDR1 GEAIGNYY, CDR2 EKD. The trim removed 2 bases at V and 0 bases at J, leaving 3 bases unmatched. The CDR3 covers 19 residues. The CDR3 reads CACDMTGGYGSWDTRQMFF. In DNA form, the CDR3 reads TGTGCCTGTGACATGACTGGGGGATACGGCTCCTGGGACACCCGACAGATGTTTTTC.

This clone appeared a few times. This sequence joins TRDV3 and TRDJ1; 8 nucleotides agree with TRDD3. This CDR3 spans 22 amino acids. With 1 base clipped from V and 0 bases from J, the junction kept 28 bases outside the gene matches. Germline values: CDR1 TVYSNPD, CDR2 GDNSRS (reference sequence). CDR3 nucleotide sequence: TGTGCCTTTATTCCGCATCCTAAGCTGGGGGACCGCCTCGACCGGTACACCGATAAACTCATCTTT. This encodes CAFIPHPKLGDRLDRYTDKLIF.

This clone came up a few times. The identical CDR3 is also encoded by other nucleotide sequences in the sample. The rearrangement links TRDV2 to TRDJ1; 9 positions agree with TRDD3. Unmatched junction bases numbered 16, after V lost 3 bases and J lost 0 bases. The germline V gene has CDR1 GEAIGNYY and CDR2 EKD. This CDR3 comprises 19 residues. CDR3 DNA: TGTGCCTGTGACGCACTTACTGGGGGACCCGGGCCCGACACCGATAAACTCATCTTT. Its protein is CACDALTGGPGPDTDKLIF.

By share of the sample, this clone is medium-sized. This sample includes further DNA sequences coding for the same CDR3. This rearrangement joins TRDV2 to TRDJ1; 10 nucleotides align to TRDD3. The ends lost 0 bases at V and 0 bases at J; junction bases unmatched: 15. Germline values: CDR1 GEAIGNYY, CDR2 EKD. The CDR3 covers 20 residues. Here the CDR3 DNA reads TGTGCCTGTGACACCGTAGTTGGGGGATACTCCAATCCCCACACCGATAAACTCATCTTT. Translating gives CACDTVVGGYSNPHTDKLIF.

A J gene of TRDJ1 was called, though the V gene was not; the table's D call, TRDD3, has no DNA check behind it. CDR3 length: 18 residues. Here the CDR3 DNA reads TGTGCCTGTGACACCGAGACTGGGGGATACGTTAACACCGATAAACTCATCTTT. Amino acids: CACDTETGGYVNTDKLIF.

This clone has more than one count but fewer than ten. The genes are TRDV1 and TRDJ1; tentatively, D is TRDD2 or TRDD3 (8 bases each). The germline V and J ends were trimmed by 4 bases and 0 bases, with 42 bases remaining between them. The V gene's germline CDR1 is TSWWSYY and CDR2 QGS. The CDR3 runs to 25 residues. The chain's CDR3 is CALGAVLAPFPSYCWGTWYTDKLIF. CDR3 nucleotide sequence: TGTGCTCTTGGGGCCGTCTTGGCCCCCTTCCCTTCCTATTGCTGGGGGACGTGGTACACCGATAAACTCATCTTT.

This clone was found a few times. The rearrangement uses TRDV1 and TRDJ1; no reliable D call. The CDR3 extends over 17 amino acids. The germline CDR1 and CDR2 sequences are TSWWSYY and QGS. The V end lost 0 bases, the J end lost 0 bases, and 14 bases lay between the germline ends. CDR3 nucleotide sequence: TGTGCTCTTGGGGAACTAACTATACTGCCGTACACCGATAAACTCATCTTT. Protein: CALGELTILPYTDKLIF.

This clone was counted only a few times. The chain couples TRDV1 to TRDJ1, with D possibly being TRDD3 (9 bases). CDR1 is TSWWSYY, CDR2 QGS, per germline. The CDR3 has 23 amino acids. Deletions cut 5 bases from V and 3 bases from J, with 40 bases between. The CDR3 sequence: CALGPAPHRSFLPPGIRADKLIF. The DNA of the CDR3 is TGTGCTCTTGGGCCCGCCCCACACCGCAGCTTCCTACCGCCGGGGATACGCGCCGATAAACTCATCTTT.

On this clone: At residue 12, the TCRdb protein departs from the DNA translation, so the protein shown here was derived from the DNA itself. J is TRDJ2 and V is TRDV2; maybe TRDD3 (6 bases). The CDR3 contains 17 residues. CDR1 is GEAIGNYY and CDR2 is EKD in the germline V gene. Written as DNA, the CDR3 is TGTGCCTGTGACACCGTTCTGGGGACTGCTTTGGCAGCACAACTCTTCTTT. It specifies CACDTVLGTALAAQLFF.

This clone rates as medium-sized (0.01 to 0.1%). Other DNA sequences in this sample translate to the same CDR3. V usage is TRDV1 and J usage is TRDJ2, with D perhaps matching TRDD3 (6 bases). The CDR3 spans 17 residues. V shed 5 bases and J shed 4 bases, with 20 bases lying between them. Germline-derived CDR1 and CDR2 are TSWWSYY and QGS. The CDR3 protein is CALGNMGITRATAQLFF. The CDR3 bases are TGTGCTCTTGGGAATATGGGGATCACCCGTGCGACAGCACAACTCTTCTTT.

There are a few counts of this clone. The gene calls are TRDV2 and TRDJ1; possibly TRDD3 for D (6 bases). The V gene's germline CDR1 is GEAIGNYY and CDR2 EKD. V lost 0 bases and J 0 bases, leaving 22 bases between the germline ends. CDR3 length equals 19 residues. Here the CDR3 reads CACDTAPHTRGLNTDKLIF. The DNA of the CDR3 is TGTGCCTGTGACACCGCGCCCCACACCCGGGGATTAAACACCGATAAACTCATCTTT.

The rearrangement joins TRDV1 to TRDJ1, with D possibly being TRDD3 (5 bases). The germline V gene has CDR1 TSWWSYY and CDR2 QGS. V lost 1 base to trimming and J lost 2 bases, with 23 bases between them. CDR3 size: 19 residues. This CDR3 reads CALGEQPVLTLGQTDKLIF. The CDR3 DNA is TGTGCTCTTGGGGAACAGCCTGTCCTGACGTTGGGGCAAACCGATAAACTCATCTTT.

The table lists this clone with a few counts. This chain connects TRDV1 to TRDJ1; 11 nucleotides align to TRDD3. The V segment lost 4 bases and the J segment 2 bases; nucleotides outside the gene matches: 21. Germline lookup yields CDR1 TSWWSYY and CDR2 QGS. There are 21 residues in the CDR3. The CDR3, as DNA: TGTGCTCTTGGGGGAACCCGTCTTCCTGGGGGATACTATCTATTAACCGATAAACTCATCTTT. It codes for CALGGTRLPGGYYLLTDKLIF.

The chain combines TRDV3 with TRDJ1; 9 nucleotides line up with TRDD3. The CDR3 consists of 18 residues. Germline V lookup: CDR1 TVYSNPD, CDR2 GDNSRS (reference sequence). The ends lost 4 bases at V and 0 bases at J; junction bases unmatched: 18. The CDR3 nucleotides read TGTGCCTGTCGATTTTCCTACTGGGGGACCCAGTACACCGATAAACTCATCTTT. Its translation: CACRFSYWGTQYTDKLIF.

A few counts support this clone. This CDR3 is also generated by other DNA sequences in the sample. V gene TRDV2 combines with J gene TRDJ3; 9 bases match TRDD3. Germline CDR1 and CDR2: GEAIGNYY and EKD. This CDR3 comprises 19 residues. V dropped 0 bases and J dropped 0; count of bases not matched to a gene: 5. CDR3 nucleotides: TGTGCCTGTGACACCGCTGGGGGATCTTCCTCCTGGGACACCCGACAGATGTTTTTC. Translated: CACDTAGGSSSWDTRQMFF.

For this clone: A junction boundary mismatches the germline segment, possibly from a read error. In the same sample, other DNA sequences code for this CDR3. The chain joins TRDV2 to TRDJ3, with 9 positions matching TRDD3. CDR1 GEAIGNYY and CDR2 EKD come from the germline V gene. CDR3 length: 19 amino acids. The CDR3 protein is CACDKILGDVSWDTRQMFF. CDR3 sequence (DNA): TGTGCCTGTGACAAAATACTGGGGGACGTCTCCTGGGACACCCGGCAGATGTTTTTC.

A remark on this clone: The junction does not match germline at one end; this may be a read error. This sequence joins TRDV3 and TRDJ1; D is perhaps TRDD3 (6 bases). The J gene comes from matching the DNA to germline here; TCRdb lacks it. The CDR3 consists of 17 residues. Germline values: CDR1 TVYSNPD, CDR2 GDNSRS (reference sequence). The CDR3 loop is CAFSALRWLGWTGKLIF. As DNA, the CDR3 is TGTGCCTTTTCTGCTTTACGTTGGCTGGGGTGGACCGGTAAACTCATCTTT.

As regards this clone: This clone may be a read error of a much larger clone one base away. The identical CDR3 is also encoded by other nucleotide sequences in the sample. This sequence joins TRDV2 and TRDJ2; 9 positions agree with TRDD3. CDR3 length: 14 residues. CDR1 and CDR2 (germline): GEAIGNYY, EKD. V lost 3 bases, J lost 8 bases, and 6 bases stayed unmatched. CDR3 DNA sequence: TGTGCCTGTGACGTACTGGGGGAGACGGCACAACTCTTCTTT. It specifies CACDVLGETAQLFF.

There are a few counts of this clone. The chain has TRDV2 and TRDJ3; 10 nucleotides line up with TRDD3. CDR1 and CDR2 from the germline V gene are GEAIGNYY and EKD. The CDR3 is 19 amino acids. V trimming: 3 bases; J trimming: 0 bases; junction bases outside the gene matches: 7. CDR3 amino acids: CACDFTGGSSSWDTRQMFF. The DNA for the CDR3 is TGTGCCTGTGACTTTACTGGGGGATCAAGCTCCTGGGACACCCGACAGATGTTTTTC.